The rows below give T cell receptor beta chains drawn from one sample of a study of T cell responses to AZD1222 COVID-19 vaccine. Assay: immunoSEQ multiplex PCR; the TCRdb copy retains only in-frame clones and omits some. The profile shows some 120,000 clones, 84% of them singletons. The sequencing here drew on peripheral blood, taken 28 days after the second AZD1222 dose. These receptors were taken from an adult who received the AZD1222 COVID-19 vaccine. Both conserved end residues are part of each CDR3. Fields, in order: clone size, V gene, D gene, J gene, CDR3 DNA, CDR3 protein. The D gene is left open where the match is weak. Not all rows give a size; the values are once, few, many and, for expanded clones, a class.

>-|TRBV7-2|-|TRBJ1-2
TGTGCCAGCAGCCCAACCGCCGGGAGCCAAAACTACGGCTACACCTTC
CASSPTAGSQNYGYTF
>few|TRBV7-2|-|TRBJ2-5
TGTGCCAGCAGCCCGCTTGTTGGGGGGTCGAAACAAGAGACCCAGTACTTC
CASSPLVGGSKQETQYF
>few|TRBV7-8|-|TRBJ1-3
TGTGCCAGCAGCTTAAGACAGTCCCTCTCTGGAAACACCATATATTTT
CASSLRQSLSGNTIYF
>-|TRBV28|-|TRBJ2-7
TGTGCCAGCAGCCACCGGACAGGGAGGGAGTTC
CASSHRTGREF
>-|TRBV10-2|-|TRBJ1-3
TGCGCCAGCAGTTGGGGAGGGTCGGGAAACACCATATATTTT
CASSWGGSGNTIYF
>-|TRBV5-6|-|TRBJ2-7
TGTGCCAGCAGCTCTATAGTCCCCTGGGGGGAGGCAACCTACGAGCAGTACTTC
CASSSIVPWGEATYEQYF
>-|TRBV5-1|TRBD1|TRBJ2-7
TGCGCCAGCAGCCCCCGGACAGGGGCCTCCGGCGAGCAGTACTTC
CASSPRTGASGEQYF
>-|TRBV15|-|TRBJ1-5
TGTGCCACCAGCAGAGATCGAGGGGATTATAGCAATCAGCCCCAGCATTTT
CATSRDRGDYSNQPQHF
>-|TRBV4-1|-|TRBJ1-2
TGCGCCAGCAGCCAAGATTTTCCGGGACCCTACTATGGCTACACCTTC
CASSQDFPGPYYGYTF
>-|TRBV7-9|TRBD2|TRBJ2-3
TGTGCCAGCAGGACTAGCGGGGGAACAGATACGCAGTATTTT
CASRTSGGTDTQYF
>-|TRBV2|TRBD2|TRBJ2-3
TGTGCCAGCAGTGCACGTTCTAGCGGGGGGGGCTACCGCACAGATACGCAGTATTTT
CASSARSSGGGYRTDTQYF
>few|TRBV28|-|TRBJ1-6
TGTGCCAGCAGTCTACTACGCCCGGACCGTCAACCTCCTGCACCCCTCCACTTT
CASSLLRPDRQPPAPLHF
>-|TRBV6-5|-|TRBJ2-5
TGTGCCAGCGGGGGCGGGGCGTACCAAGAGACCCAGTACTTC
CASGGGAYQETQYF
>few|TRBV11-3|-|TRBJ1-1
TGTGCCAGCAGCGCCGGACGTTGGACTGAAGCTTTCTTT
CASSAGRWTEAFF
>-|TRBV5-1|TRBD1|TRBJ1-6
TGCGCCAGCAGCTTGGATCGACAGGGTCGCTCCTATAATTCACCCCTCCACTTT
CASSLDRQGRSYNSPLHF
>-|TRBV5-6|TRBD1|TRBJ2-7
TGTGCCAGCAGCCCGGCGGGACAGGGGGTTTACGAGCAGTACTTC
CASSPAGQGVYEQYF
>-|TRBV2|TRBD1|TRBJ1-5
TGTGCCAGCAGTGAAGGGACAGGGCGGCATCAGCCCCAGCATTTT
CASSEGTGRHQPQHF
>-|TRBV6-4|-|TRBJ1-2
TGTGCCAGCAGTGACTCCCGGGAGGGTGGCTACACCTTC
CASSDSREGGYTF
>-|TRBV11-2|TRBD2|TRBJ2-1
TGTGCCAGCAGCTTAGAGAGGGCTAGCGGACACGAGCAGTTCTTC
CASSLERASGHEQFF
>-|TRBV24-1|TRBD1|TRBJ2-1
TGTGCCACCAGTGATCAGGGGACAGGGCTCTACAATGAGCAGTTCTTC
CATSDQGTGLYNEQFF
>-|TRBV3-1/TRBV3-2|-|TRBJ1-3
TGTGCCAGCAGCCACTCTGGAAACACCATATATTTT
CASSHSGNTIYF
>many|TRBV27|-|TRBJ2-7
TGTGCCAGTAGTTCACGGCCTCCGGCCGAGCAGTACTTC
CASSSRPPAEQYF